These 8 T cell receptor beta chains came from one sample sequenced in a study of CD8 T cells in Susac syndrome. Reverse transcription used roughly 0.45 to 1 ug RNA and random hexamers. A single record per CDR3 protein comes from TCRdb applying MiXCR to the immunoSEQ multiplex PCR reads. The table has some 190,000 distinct CDR3 sequences, 85% to 95% seen once; the top ten hold roughly 0.1%. Sequencing used CD4+ T cells from PBMCs. The receptors here all came from a human donor in good health.

The chain employs TRBV6-1 and TRBJ2-3; no clear D. The V end lost 6 bases, the J end lost 5 bases, and 9 bases lay between the germline ends. This CDR3 has 12 residues. Germline V gene data show CDR1 as MNHNS and CDR2 as SASEGT. DNA of the CDR3: TGTGCCAGCAGCCCACGCCGAGATACGCAGTATTTT. Protein product: CASSPRRDTQYF.

The rearrangement uses TRBV20-1 and TRBJ2-1, with TRBD2 matching 11 bases. The ends lost 6 bases at V and 5 bases at J; junction bases unmatched: 9. This CDR3 is built from 15 residues. CDR1 is DFQATT and CDR2 is SNEGSKA in the germline V gene (reference sequence). The CDR3 DNA reads as TGCAGTGCCCCACGACTAGCGGGACGGGACAATGAGCAGTTCTTC. Translated: CSAPRLAGRDNEQFF.

The chain combines TRBV18 with TRBJ2-1; unclear D gene. This CDR3 has 13 residues. The V end was cut by 1 base, the J end by 7 bases, with 8 bases between. Germline lookup yields CDR1 KGHSH and CDR2 LQKENI. This CDR3 is CASSPQVGNEQFF. CDR3 DNA sequence: TGTGCCAGCTCACCACAGGTCGGGAATGAGCAGTTCTTC.

The chain couples TRBV12-3 or TRBV12-4 to TRBJ2-1; D perhaps matches TRBD2 (5 bases). Between the trimmed V and J ends, which lost 6 bases and 7 bases, there was a span of 7 bases. The CDR3 is 11 residues long. This CDR3 reads CASSPGNEQFF. The CDR3, as DNA: TGTGCCAGCAGCCCGGGGAATGAGCAGTTCTTC.

The chain joins TRBV6-6 to TRBJ2-3; D is perhaps TRBD1 or TRBD2 (6 bases each). Trimming took 5 bases from V and 3 from J, leaving 18 bases between them. The CDR3 is made up of 16 amino acids. Looked up from germline, CDR1 is MNHNY and CDR2 is SVGAGI (reference sequence). The CDR3 coding sequence is TGTGCCAGCAGTCCCCCCCCGGGGGCGCCGACAGATACGCAGTATTTT. Amino acids: CASSPPPGAPTDTQYF.

V and J are TRBV12-3 or TRBV12-4 and TRBJ2-7; D unclear. This CDR3 is built from 12 residues. Trimming took off 2 bases at V and 3 bases at J, with 5 bases between the two ends. The CDR3 sequence is CASSLQNYEQYV. The CDR3 DNA is TGTGCCAGCAGTTTACAGAACTACGAGCAGTACGTC.

Here the CDR3 reads CSVGLAGEVTEAFF. The CDR3 nucleotides read TGCAGCGTTGGTCTTGCCGGGGAGGTCACTGAAGCTTTCTTT. V gene TRBV29-1 combines with J gene TRBJ1-1; D gene ambiguous. Trimming removed 4 bases from V and 4 bases from J, with 16 bases in between. The CDR3 is 14 residues long. Germline assignment: CDR1 SQVTM and CDR2 ANQGSEA.

This clonotype was counted once. This sequence joins TRBV15 and TRBJ2-1; D not resolved. This CDR3 has 15 residues. Trimming stripped 0 bases from V and 9 bases from J, with 15 bases between. CDR1 is LNHNV and CDR2 is YYDKDF in the germline V gene (reference sequence). CDR3 DNA: TGTGCCACCAGCAGAGACAGGACGGGTGGGCGTGAGCAGTTCTTC. Amino acid sequence: CATSRDRTGGREQFF.